This TCR beta chain is drawn from a study of regulatory T cells in long-lasting Graves disease. Germline V gives CDR1 WSHSY, CDR2 SAAADI. V gave up 3 bases and J gave up 11 bases; unmatched junction bases: 23. This CDR3 comprises 19 residues. Time point reported: newly diagnosed GD, antithyroid drugs for less than 3 months. After RNA was extracted from PBMCs, the TCR library was made from it. Investigators prepared the TCR beta libraries by applying iRepertoire HTBI primers and Arm-PCR of CDR3 regions. Using its own MiXCR run on the multiplex PCR reads, TCRdb lists one record per CDR3 protein. Of about 440,000 distinct CDR3 sequences in the sample, under 15% are singletons; the top ten hold approximately 15%. This sample was also put to use in a study of T cells in Graves' hyperthyroidism and ophthalmopathy.

The origin of this receptor is a young woman with Graves disease. This chain connects TRBV10-2 to TRBJ2-4; 9 bases match TRBD1. The specimen comprised peripheral blood mononuclear cells (PBMCs), sampled at new diagnosis, from a patient treated with antithyroid drugs. The CDR3 nucleotides are TGCGCCAGCAGTGATCTTACTGAGGGACAGGGTCATACAAGGGGCCTTCAGTACTTC. Translating it yields CASSDLTEGQGHTRGLQYF.